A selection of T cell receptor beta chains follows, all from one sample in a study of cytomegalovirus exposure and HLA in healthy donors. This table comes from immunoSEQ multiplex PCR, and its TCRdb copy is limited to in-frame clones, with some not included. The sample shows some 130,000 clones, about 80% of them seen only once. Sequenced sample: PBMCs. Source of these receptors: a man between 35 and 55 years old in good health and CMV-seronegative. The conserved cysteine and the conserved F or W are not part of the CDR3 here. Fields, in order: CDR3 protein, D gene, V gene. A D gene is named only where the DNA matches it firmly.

cdr3_aa: ASSKSGTGNQPQH
d_call: TRBD1
v_call: TRBV7-9

cdr3_aa: ASSPPAVYNEQF
d_call: -
v_call: TRBV18

cdr3_aa: ASRRWPSGANVLT
d_call: -
v_call: TRBV7-9

cdr3_aa: ASSPGQGAGDTQY
d_call: TRBD1
v_call: TRBV5-1

cdr3_aa: ASSWRTGNTDTQY
d_call: TRBD1
v_call: TRBV5-1

cdr3_aa: SVRGLLNTGELF
d_call: -
v_call: TRBV29-1

cdr3_aa: ASSATGTSRWF
d_call: TRBD2
v_call: TRBV7-3

cdr3_aa: AISESLRTGAEAF
d_call: -
v_call: TRBV10-3

cdr3_aa: AWSSAAGTRDTQY
d_call: -
v_call: TRBV30

cdr3_aa: ASSLTAKTDQY
d_call: -
v_call: TRBV7-3

cdr3_aa: ASSPSTDWAASEQY
d_call: -
v_call: TRBV18

cdr3_aa: ASLLGGVSGELF
d_call: -
v_call: TRBV28

cdr3_aa: AVAQGRNQPQH
d_call: -
v_call: TRBV19

cdr3_aa: ASQGRRETQY
d_call: -
v_call: TRBV28

cdr3_aa: ASSYGAERNYGYT
d_call: -
v_call: TRBV6-8

cdr3_aa: ASSGTSGSFSYNEQF
d_call: TRBD2
v_call: TRBV27

cdr3_aa: AISGTGREELF
d_call: -
v_call: TRBV10-3

cdr3_aa: ASSRQGTDPSYEQY
d_call: TRBD1
v_call: TRBV5-1

cdr3_aa: ASSPRLAGGESSYNEQF
d_call: TRBD2
v_call: TRBV7-9

cdr3_aa: ASSFSGGRETQY
d_call: TRBD2
v_call: TRBV27

cdr3_aa: ASSAQLAGGGETQY
d_call: TRBD2
v_call: TRBV2

cdr3_aa: ASSLGRLETQY
d_call: -
v_call: TRBV5-1

cdr3_aa: ASSSQGTTYEQY
d_call: TRBD1
v_call: TRBV5-1

cdr3_aa: ASSLPGQEQY
d_call: TRBD1
v_call: TRBV5-1

cdr3_aa: ASSSRELRFNEQF
d_call: -
v_call: TRBV28

cdr3_aa: ASSQNSYNEQF
d_call: -
v_call: TRBV6-5

cdr3_aa: AWSVPGQGREKLF
d_call: TRBD1
v_call: TRBV30

cdr3_aa: ASRPGNNYGYT
d_call: -
v_call: TRBV28

cdr3_aa: ASSRTGPTDTQY
d_call: TRBD1
v_call: TRBV2

cdr3_aa: ASSLTGATNEKLF
d_call: TRBD1
v_call: TRBV5-1

cdr3_aa: ASSPKQGGNQPQH
d_call: TRBD1
v_call: TRBV27

cdr3_aa: ASSENRGRVSEQY
d_call: TRBD1
v_call: TRBV7-3

cdr3_aa: ASSEPSGRVNEQF
d_call: TRBD2
v_call: TRBV25-1

cdr3_aa: ASSLSSGTGADTQY
d_call: TRBD2
v_call: TRBV5-1

cdr3_aa: ASSFPTGSISPLH
d_call: TRBD1
v_call: TRBV28

cdr3_aa: ASSTHPETQY
d_call: -
v_call: TRBV2

cdr3_aa: ASSPTAFYGYT
d_call: -
v_call: TRBV27

cdr3_aa: ASRRLTGPYGYT
d_call: -
v_call: TRBV6-5

cdr3_aa: ASSQVGPGTGGDEQF
d_call: TRBD1
v_call: TRBV4-2

cdr3_aa: ASSYSGASGANVLT
d_call: -
v_call: TRBV6-5

cdr3_aa: ASLTGGHETQY
d_call: TRBD2
v_call: TRBV2

cdr3_aa: ASSRTGAGAIGYEQY
d_call: -
v_call: TRBV5-1

cdr3_aa: ASSRQTGYDSYEQY
d_call: -
v_call: TRBV18